The 26 T cell receptor beta chains below were found in one sample sequenced in a study of cytomegalovirus exposure and HLA in healthy donors. The PCR contained 60 Vbeta and 13 Jbeta primers. TCRdb keeps only in-frame clones here, not all; method: immunoSEQ multiplex PCR. The sample records around 150,000 clones, roughly 77% being singletons. The material sequenced was PBMCs. The receptors come from a human donor in good health.

CDR3 sequence: CAWTRSGGVQETQYF. The CDR3 coding sequence is TGTGCCTGGACGCGTAGCGGGGGGGTTCAAGAGACCCAGTACTTC. The chain uses TRBV30 and TRBJ2-5; 11 positions match TRBD2. This CDR3 comprises 15 residues. The germline gives CDR1 GTSNPN, CDR2 SVGIG (reference sequence). Trimming took 4 bases from V and 2 from J; bases not matched to a gene: 6.

Only a few counts were recorded for this clone. The rearrangement uses TRBV9 and TRBJ2-7; D gene ambiguous. V lost 1 base, J lost 2 bases, and 13 bases lay in between. The CDR3 length is 15 residues. The germline V gene encodes CDR1 SGDLS and CDR2 YYNGEE. The CDR3 loop is CASSVSPGHTYEQYF. CDR3 sequence (DNA): TGTGCCAGCAGCGTATCCCCAGGTCACACCTACGAGCAGTACTTC.

The rearrangement uses TRBV30 and TRBJ1-6; 7 bases map to TRBD1. The CDR3 has 19 residues. V gave up 4 bases and J gave up 5 bases; unmatched junction bases: 20. CDR1 GTSNPN and CDR2 SVGIG come from the germline V gene (reference sequence). CDR3 region: CAWNLRGAGQKLHNSPLHF. The CDR3 region has the DNA TGTGCCTGGAACCTAAGGGGGGCGGGACAGAAACTGCATAATTCACCCCTCCACTTT. The variable domain in full, completed from reference TRBV30 and TRBJ1-6, reads SQTIHQWPATLVQPVGSPLSLECTVEGTSNPNLYWYRQAAGRGLQLLFYSVGIGQISSEVPQNLSASRPQDRQFILSSKKLLLSDSGFYLCAWNLRGAGQKLHNSPLHFGNGTRLTVT.

The sample holds a few counts of this clone. V is TRBV14 and J is TRBJ1-4; TRBD1 might be the D (5 bases). The V gene's germline CDR1 is SGHDN and CDR2 FVKESK. This CDR3 has 19 residues. V was cut by 5 bases and J by 2 bases, with 24 bases left in between. The CDR3 region is CASSSSRQGNFWTNEKLFF. For the CDR3, the DNA is TGTGCCAGCAGCTCTTCCCGGCAGGGTAACTTTTGGACTAATGAAAAACTGTTTTTT.

The chain employs TRBV5-4 and TRBJ2-7; 7 bases map to TRBD1. The CDR3 consists of 14 residues. The trim removed 4 bases at V and 6 bases at J, leaving 10 bases unmatched. Looked up from germline, CDR1 is SGHNT and CDR2 is YYREEE (reference sequence). CDR3 residues: CASSTRQGNCEQYF. The CDR3 DNA reads as TGTGCCAGCAGCACCAGACAGGGAAACTGCGAGCAGTACTTC.

This chain links TRBV5-1 with TRBJ1-1; no clear D gene. The CDR3 spans 15 residues. Trimming took off 0 bases at V and 1 base at J, with 10 bases between the two ends. Germline-derived CDR1 and CDR2 are SGHRS and YFSETQ. The chain's CDR3 is CASSLVRGRNTEAFF. Written as DNA, the CDR3 is TGCGCCAGCAGCTTGGTACGGGGTCGGAACACTGAAGCTTTCTTT.

J is TRBJ2-2 and V is TRBV19, with D unresolved. With 3 bases removed from V and 2 bases from J, the gap between germline ends came to 10 bases. Per germline, CDR1 LNHDA and CDR2 SQIVND (reference sequence). The CDR3 is made up of 15 amino acids. CDR3 in amino acids: CASSIVALNTGELFF. In nucleotides, the CDR3 is TGTGCCAGTAGTATCGTAGCTTTAAACACCGGGGAGCTGTTTTTT.

This chain connects TRBV27 to TRBJ1-2; 9 nucleotides line up with TRBD1. V lost 1 base to trimming and J lost 2 bases; unmatched junction nucleotides: 2. CDR1 is MNHEY, CDR2 SMNVEV, per germline (reference sequence). This CDR3 is built from 15 residues. The CDR3 protein is CASSLLGTGNYGYTF. CDR3 nucleotides: TGTGCCAGCAGTTTATTAGGGACAGGGAACTATGGCTACACCTTC.

The chain combines TRBV19 with TRBJ2-5; D might be TRBD1 (6 bases). The V gene's germline CDR1 is LNHDA and CDR2 SQIVND (reference sequence). The V end was cut by 3 bases, the J end by 1 base, with 12 bases between. The CDR3 has 15 residues. The CDR3: CASSMGWTVQETQYF. The CDR3 DNA reads as TGTGCCAGTAGTATGGGGTGGACAGTCCAAGAGACCCAGTACTTC.

J is TRBJ1-6 and V is TRBV6-5; D remains ambiguous. This CDR3 has 9 amino acids. V lost 11 bases, J lost 10 bases, and 6 bases lay in between. The germline V gene has CDR1 MNHEY and CDR2 SVGAGI. The DNA for the CDR3 is TGTGCCTCGGGATCACCCCTCCACTTT. It specifies CASGSPLHF.

The chain uses TRBV18 and TRBJ1-1; D is uncertain. V was cut by 6 bases and J by 1 base, with 9 bases left in between. This CDR3 spans 13 amino acids. Germline CDR1 KGHSH, CDR2 LQKENI. The CDR3 bases are TGTGCCAGCTCGCCTATCTCGAACACTGAAGCTTTCTTT. Its translation is CASSPISNTEAFF.

CDR3 sequence reads: CASSLGLAGGGEQFF. CDR3 nucleotides: TGTGCCAGCAGCCTAGGACTAGCGGGGGGAGGTGAGCAGTTCTTC. The rearrangement uses TRBV7-9 and TRBJ2-1, with 14 bases aligning to TRBD2. V trimming: 5 bases; J trimming: 9 bases; junction bases outside the gene matches: 6. Germline V gene lookup returns CDR1 SEHNR and CDR2 FQNEAQ (reference sequence). There are 15 residues in the CDR3.

This clone was observed a handful of times. The rearrangement joins TRBV6-5 to TRBJ1-1; D gene unclear. The ends were cut back, 6 bases at V and 0 bases at J, with 11 bases in the middle. Germline CDR1 is MNHEY and CDR2 is SVGAGI. This CDR3 spans 14 amino acids. The CDR3 DNA reads TGTGCCAGCAGGGTCCCGGGAATGAACACTGAAGCTTTCTTT. Translating it yields CASRVPGMNTEAFF.

V usage is TRBV4-3 and J usage is TRBJ2-1; 11 nucleotides line up with TRBD2. The CDR3 loop spans 15 amino acids. V lost 4 bases, J lost 6 bases, and 5 bases stayed unmatched. CDR1 and CDR2 (germline): LGHNA, YSLEER. In nucleotides, the CDR3 is TGCGCCAGCAGCCGGGGTAGCGGGAGGGCCAATGAGCAGTTCTTC. This encodes CASSRGSGRANEQFF.

This clone appeared a few times. This chain joins TRBV14 and TRBJ2-5; D possibly corresponds to TRBD2 (7 bases). This CDR3 is built from 15 residues. Trimming shortened V by 4 bases and J by 6 bases, and 18 bases separated the two germline ends. The V gene's germline CDR1 is SGHDN and CDR2 FVKESK. The CDR3 DNA sequence: TGTGCCAGCAGCCGTGAGAGGGGGGGCCAGAAGACCCAGTACTTC. This encodes CASSRERGGQKTQYF.

The chain combines TRBV7-3 with TRBJ2-7; 9 bases map to TRBD1. In germline, CDR1 is SGHTA, CDR2 FQGTGA. The junction had 5 bases not matched to a gene; V was cut back by 5 bases and J by 3 bases. The CDR3 runs 14 residues. In nucleotides, the CDR3 is TGTGCCAGCAGCCGACAGGGGGGAGGCTACGAGCAGTACTTC. It encodes CASSRQGGGYEQYF.

The gene calls are TRBV4-3 and TRBJ2-3, with 12 bases that match TRBD2. After removal of 4 bases from V and 5 bases from J, the junction contained 4 bases not matched to a gene. This CDR3 region has 15 residues. The germline CDR1 and CDR2 sequences are LGHNA and YSLEER. The CDR3 sequence is CASSPSGRAEDTQYF. For the CDR3, the DNA is TGCGCCAGCAGCCCTAGCGGGAGGGCCGAAGATACGCAGTATTTT.

The chain employs TRBV25-1 and TRBJ2-3; possibly TRBD1 for D (6 bases). Per germline, CDR1 MGHDK and CDR2 SYGVNS. The CDR3 covers 15 residues. V was clipped by 5 bases and J by 5 bases, with 17 bases between them. Here the CDR3 DNA reads TGTGCCAGCAGTCGGCAGGGGCCACGAGGAGATACGCAGTATTTT. This encodes CASSRQGPRGDTQYF.

V usage is TRBV5-1 and J usage is TRBJ2-2, with 12 bases that match TRBD2. This CDR3 contains 16 residues. Germline CDR1 is SGHRS and CDR2 is YFSETQ. The ends lost 5 bases at V and 1 base at J; junction bases unmatched: 3. The CDR3 coding sequence is TGCGCCAGCAGTTTACTAGCGGGGGGGAACACCGGGGAGCTGTTTTTT. This gives the protein CASSLLAGGNTGELFF.

The chain couples TRBV10-1 to TRBJ2-7; 9 bases fit TRBD2. This CDR3 is built from 15 residues. Germline CDR1 WNHNN, CDR2 SYGVQD (reference sequence). The V segment lost 5 bases and the J segment 5 bases; nucleotides outside the gene matches: 10. The CDR3 region has the DNA TGCGCCAGCAGTAACTACGGGACTAGCATTAACGAGCAGTACTTC. Translation gives CASSNYGTSINEQYF.

The genes are TRBV7-2 and TRBJ2-3, with D possibly TRBD2 on 6 matching bases. Deletions cut 10 bases from V and 6 bases from J, with 17 bases between. This CDR3 is 13 amino acids long. Germline V gene lookup returns CDR1 SGHTA and CDR2 FQGNSA. CDR3 bases: TGTGCCATCGGCGGGAATCCGGCGGATACGCAGTATTTT. This codes for CAIGGNPADTQYF.

The CDR3: CASSLSGTPLLPYEQYF. The CDR3 bases are TGTGCCAGCAGTTTATCCGGGACTCCTCTCCTCCCTTACGAGCAGTACTTC. V usage is TRBV27 and J usage is TRBJ2-7, with D possibly matching TRBD2 (6 bases). The CDR3 covers 17 residues. Germline V gene sequence: CDR1 MNHEY, CDR2 SMNVEV (reference sequence). Trimming stripped 0 bases from V and 4 bases from J, with 19 bases between.

V gene TRBV6-6 combines with J gene TRBJ2-7; perhaps TRBD1 as D (5 bases). CDR3 length: 14 residues. The germline V gene has CDR1 MNHNY and CDR2 SVGAGI (reference sequence). V shed 7 bases and J shed 3 bases, with 16 bases lying between them. The CDR3 region is CASNQQGFSYEQYF. The CDR3, as DNA: TGTGCCAGCAATCAGCAGGGTTTTAGCTACGAGCAGTACTTC.

V is TRBV29-1 and J is TRBJ1-2; no firm D call. The ends were cut back, 3 bases at V and 7 bases at J, with 15 bases in the middle. This CDR3 is built from 13 residues. The germline CDR1 and CDR2 sequences are SQVTM and ANQGSEA. CDR3 sequence reads: CSVDYTEAGGYTF. The CDR3 region has the DNA TGCAGCGTTGATTACACAGAGGCGGGTGGCTACACCTTC.

The sample holds one count of this clone. The chain uses TRBV5-1 and TRBJ2-7; D might be TRBD1 (6 bases). V was clipped by 4 bases and J by 2 bases, with 10 bases between them. This CDR3 comprises 13 residues. Germline V CDR1 and CDR2: SGHRS, YFSETQ. CDR3 in DNA: TGCGCCAGCAGCCAAACAGGGACCTACGAGCAGTACTTC. This gives the protein CASSQTGTYEQYF.

This chain connects TRBV6-5 to TRBJ2-5, with 9 bases lining up with TRBD1. Germline V gene lookup returns CDR1 MNHEY and CDR2 SVGAGI. CDR3 length equals 16 residues. Unmatched junction bases numbered 6, after V lost 0 bases and J lost 4 bases. CDR3 in amino acids: CASSYSPGQGRETQYF. CDR3 DNA: TGTGCCAGCAGTTACTCACCGGGACAGGGAAGAGAGACCCAGTACTTC.